A single sample is the source of the 18 T cell receptor beta chains below, sequenced in a study of pediatric ulcerative colitis. Clones were sequenced by immunoSEQ multiplex PCR, and TCRdb holds only the in-frame ones, with some missing. The sample holds 55,000 to 75,000 clones, 86% seen once. The sample was blood. These receptors were collected from a boy between 5 and 17 years old with severe ulcerative colitis.

The gene calls are TRBV7-2 and TRBJ2-1, with D unclear. The CDR3 sequence is 11 residues long. Trimming stripped 7 bases from V and 8 bases from J, with 9 bases between. The germline V gene encodes CDR1 SGHTA and CDR2 FQGNSA. The CDR3 region has the DNA TGTGCCAGCACCCCCTTCGATGAGCAGTTCTTC. This translates into CASTPFDEQFF.

The chain links TRBV5-8 to TRBJ2-1, with D tentatively TRBD1 or TRBD2 (5 bases each). V shed 0 bases and J shed 14 bases, with 6 bases lying between them. CDR3 length equals 10 residues. From germline, CDR1 is SGHTS and CDR2 YDEGEE. Written as DNA, the CDR3 is TGTGCCAGCAGCTTGGTGGGGGAGTTCTTC. Its protein product is CASSLVGEFF.

This sequence joins TRBV6-5 and TRBJ1-2, with TRBD1 identical over 7 bases. The CDR3 spans 15 residues. The ends lost 4 bases at V and 0 bases at J; junction bases unmatched: 5. Germline CDR1 and CDR2: MNHEY and SVGAGI. This chain's CDR3 is CASSSNDRANYGYTF. Here the CDR3 DNA reads TGTGCCAGCAGTTCTAATGACAGGGCTAACTATGGCTACACCTTC.

This chain uses TRBV25-1 with TRBJ2-7; 10 positions match TRBD1. The CDR3 has 13 amino acids. With 5 bases clipped from V and 5 bases from J, the junction kept 3 bases outside the gene matches. Germline CDR1 and CDR2: MGHDK and SYGVNS. The CDR3 DNA reads as TGTGCCAGCAGTCAGACAGGGGGCGACGAGCAGTACTTC. Its protein is CASSQTGGDEQYF.

This clone was observed a handful of times. The rearrangement uses TRBV19 and TRBJ1-2, with D possibly TRBD1 on 5 matching bases. This CDR3 contains 17 residues. V lost 5 bases to trimming and J lost 0 bases, with 19 bases between them. Germline assignment: CDR1 LNHDA and CDR2 SQIVND (reference sequence). DNA for the CDR3: TGTGCCAGTAGTGTACTCGCCGGGACCCCCACTAACTATGGCTACACCTTC. Encoded protein: CASSVLAGTPTNYGYTF.

The chain joins TRBV21-1 to TRBJ1-4; the D call of TRBD1 is as the table states it, not checked on the DNA. TRBV21-1 is annotated as a pseudogene. The CDR3 totals 17 residues. The DNA for the CDR3 is TGTGCCAGCAGCAAGCCTGGGCCAGGGCTTCGAAAAGAAAAACTGTTTTTT. As protein: CASSKPGPGLRKEKLFF.

The gene calls are TRBV27 and TRBJ2-7; D gene uncertain. Germline V lookup: CDR1 MNHEY, CDR2 SMNVEV (reference sequence). This CDR3 spans 12 amino acids. Trimming removed 6 bases from V and 2 bases from J, with 8 bases in between. The CDR3 region has the DNA TGTGCCAGCAGCGACACCCCCTACGAGCAGTACTTC. Residues: CASSDTPYEQYF.

J is TRBJ2-7 and V is TRBV29-1, with 7 bases identical to TRBD1. This CDR3 region has 13 residues. The ends lost 4 bases at V and 1 base at J; junction bases unmatched: 4. Germline V gene lookup returns CDR1 SQVTM and CDR2 ANQGSEA. The CDR3 bases are TGCAGCGTTGCCAGACAGGGATCCTACGAGCAGTACTTC. The encoded protein is CSVARQGSYEQYF.

This rearrangement joins TRBV19 to TRBJ1-5, with 9 positions matching TRBD1. Germline V lookup: CDR1 LNHDA, CDR2 SQIVND (reference sequence). V gave up 6 bases and J gave up 6 bases; unmatched junction bases: 12. This CDR3 comprises 16 residues. CDR3 sequence reads: CASSTTGQGQFQPQHF. CDR3 coding DNA: TGTGCCAGTAGCACCACCGGACAGGGGCAATTTCAGCCCCAGCATTTT.

The chain has TRBV7-9 and TRBJ1-1; 9 nucleotides line up with TRBD1. Trimming took 5 bases from V and 6 from J; bases not matched to a gene: 10. Per germline, CDR1 SEHNR and CDR2 FQNEAQ (reference sequence). The length of the CDR3 is 15 residues. CDR3 DNA sequence: TGTGCCAGCAGCCACCAGGACAGGGGAATTCCTGAAGCTTTCTTT. Translating it yields CASSHQDRGIPEAFF.

The chain carries TRBV9 and TRBJ2-6; tentative D call: TRBD1 (6 bases). The CDR3 runs 17 residues. V lost 7 bases and J 2 bases, leaving 19 bases between the germline ends. Germline V gene data show CDR1 as SGDLS and CDR2 as YYNGEE. The CDR3 loop is CASPPKGDSTGANVLTF. The DNA for the CDR3 is TGTGCCAGCCCTCCGAAGGGGGATTCAACTGGGGCCAACGTCCTGACTTTC.

This chain joins TRBV18 and TRBJ2-6; D unclear. CDR3 length: 16 amino acids. Germline V gene data show CDR1 as KGHSH and CDR2 as LQKENI. V dropped 3 bases and J dropped 1 base, with 10 bases sitting between them. The CDR3 region is CASSPVDSSGANVLTF. The CDR3 DNA reads TGTGCCAGCTCACCTGTCGATTCGTCTGGGGCCAACGTCCTGACTTTC.

The gene calls are TRBV29-1 and TRBJ2-3; 7 bases agree with TRBD2. Germline CDR1 and CDR2: SQVTM and ANQGSEA. The CDR3 length is 13 residues. V shed 6 bases, J shed 4 bases, and the junction held 7 bases outside the gene matches. This chain's CDR3 is CSVGGSGPDTQYF. As DNA, the CDR3 is TGCAGCGTAGGCGGGAGCGGCCCAGATACGCAGTATTTT.

The genes are TRBV19 and TRBJ1-2; D unclear. Germline V gene sequence: CDR1 LNHDA, CDR2 SQIVND (reference sequence). The length of the CDR3 is 13 residues. V lost 7 bases and J lost 5, with 14 bases in between. Here the CDR3 reads CASTPRSRYGYTF. CDR3 nucleotide sequence: TGTGCCAGTACCCCCCGCAGCCGTTATGGCTACACCTTC.

The genes are TRBV6-1 and TRBJ1-2; possibly TRBD1 for D (6 bases). The CDR3 loop spans 13 amino acids. Germline V CDR1 and CDR2: MNHNS, SASEGT. The V gene lost 7 bases and the J gene lost 4 bases, with 13 bases spanning the gap. The CDR3 reads CASTVTRGYGYTF. The CDR3 DNA is TGTGCCAGCACCGTTACCAGGGGCTATGGCTACACCTTC.

A few counts support this clone. The chain has TRBV29-1 and TRBJ1-1; D unclear. The germline V gene encodes CDR1 SQVTM and CDR2 ANQGSEA. Trimming pared 8 bases from V and 3 bases from J, leaving 13 bases between. The CDR3 length is 12 residues. The CDR3 sequence: CSSTPWYTEAFF. CDR3 coding DNA: TGCAGCTCCACCCCCTGGTACACTGAAGCTTTCTTT.

V gene TRBV30 combines with J gene TRBJ2-7; TRBD1 agrees at 7 bases. The CDR3 contains 13 residues. From germline, CDR1 is GTSNPN and CDR2 SVGIG (reference sequence). The V and J ends lost 1 base and 3 bases, in that order; junction bases with no gene match: 3. The CDR3 region has the DNA TGTGCCTGGAGTGCGGGACAGTTCTACGAGCAGTACTTC. Its protein is CAWSAGQFYEQYF. The variable domain in full, with the rest retrieved from reference TRBV30 and TRBJ2-7, is SQTIHQWPATLVQPVGSPLSLECTVEGTSNPNLYWYRQAAGRGLQLLFYSVGIGQISSEVPQNLSASRPQDRQFILSSKKLLLSDSGFYLCAWSAGQFYEQYFGPGTRLTVT.

The V and J genes are TRBV23-1 and TRBJ1-5; 10 positions agree with TRBD1. TRBV23-1 qualifies as an ORF whose function is uncertain. The CDR3 runs 16 residues. V trimming: 0 bases; J trimming: 6 bases; junction bases outside the gene matches: 5. The CDR3 sequence is CASSQSTGQGSQPQHF. DNA for the CDR3: TGCGCCAGCAGTCAATCGACGGGACAGGGGTCTCAGCCCCAGCATTTT.